This section outlines one TCR beta chain sequence together with its context. Its antigen target is currently unknown. No per-base quality is available; no much larger clone lies one base away. At the junction V is shortened by 2 bases and J by 4 bases, with 11 bases in between. As encoded in the germline V gene, CDR1 is SGHVS while CDR2 is FQNEAQ. Including the terminal cysteine and phenylalanine, the CDR3 comprises 14 residues. Only the CDR3 region is kept as DNA, spanning 42 bases read in frame from base 1. Explained via the paper, the time point label denotes: about 28 days (+/-7) after the second vaccine dose. AZD1222 recipients with second doses at about 4 weeks or about 12 weeks were pooled, because spike-specific TCR depth and breadth did not differ between schedules. Samples from vaccinated people were obtained from the UK trials COV001 and COV002, which included a single-blind randomized controlled phase 2/3 trial of AZD1222 (ChAdOx1 nCoV-19) in healthy adults. Trial participant PBMC samples were collected at day 0 and day 28 after the second dose for TCRbeta chain sequencing.

The CDR3 regions of human TCRbeta chains were analyzed by immunosequencing. Per the original workflow: TCRs in the repertoires were matched against a reference library of SARS-CoV-2-specific TCRs that had been generated with the MIRA antigen-specificity platform. Breadth meant the fraction of unique TCRs that were SARS-CoV-2-associated, whereas depth meant the fraction of total T cells that were SARS-CoV-2-associated. Using the MIRA data, each spike-specific TCR was assigned both to the spike region to which the TCR was reactive and to a CD4 or CD8 class. Log10-transformed breadth and depth values were compared by one-way ANOVA with Sidak's multiple comparisons tests. What TCRdb holds here is the immuneACCESS table cut down to in-frame rearrangements. Part of the clones is not present; checked against another copy, under half of the missing clones reflect an unresolved V gene, and the others are unexplained. The V and J calls and clone size were taken over from that table, and D and trimming were inferred from the DNA. This sample gives about 150,000 clones in total; around 87% of them show up just once. Approximately 9% of the sample is in the top ten clones.

The entry originates in a study of T cell responses to AZD1222 COVID-19 vaccine (dated by TCRdb to about 2021). Broadly, across the study: TCR sequencing covered 230 or so trial participants: about 210 given two doses of AZD1222 and approximately 26 given two doses of MenACWY control vaccine. Trial participants were enrolled by age into 18-55, 56-69 and 70-plus year subgroups, with roughly 150, 30 and 60 TCR-sequenced participants respectively. Findings and caveats that apply to the study as a whole: Because no samples from the day 14 peak response were available, repertoires could be characterized only after the peak T cell response. Vaccine-associated CD4 TCRs spanned the whole spike protein, with dominant responses in regions 160-218 and 743-854. Conclusions about previously exposed vaccinees are limited, since just 5 to 7 AZD1222 recipients were seropositive for SARS-CoV-2 at baseline. Spike-specific TCR breadth and depth rose significantly after two AZD1222 doses compared with day 0 and with MenACWY recipients. Reportedly, almost half of the unique spike-specific TCRs recognized epitopes lying outside the regions that are mutated in the B.1.351 and B.1.1.7 variants. In the small 56-69-year group, the increase in depth fell short of significance, most likely because of low power. Participants were mostly white British, with more females than males. The authors suggested clonal diversity may have been underestimated.

The sequencing used peripheral blood, collected 28 days after the second AZD1222 dose. The sequence links TRBV7-8 to TRBJ1-2; the D gene cannot be named for sure. The receptor comes from an adult who received the AZD1222 COVID-19 vaccine. The CDR3 is CASSLLRSSYGYTF. The sequenced DNA: TGTGCCAGCAGCTTATTGCGGAGCAGCTATGGCTACACCTTC. Extended through the reference TRBV7-8 and TRBJ1-2 proteins, this CDR3 yields the full variable domain: GAGVSQSPRYKVAKRGQDVALRCDPISGHVSLFWYQQALGQGPEFLTYFQNEAQLDKSGLPSDRFFAERPEGSVSTLKIQRTQQEDSAVYLCASSLLRSSYGYTFGSGTRLTVV.